The 19 T cell receptor beta chains below were found in one sample sequenced in a study of cytomegalovirus exposure and HLA in healthy donors. Sequenced by immunoSEQ multiplex PCR; TCRdb stores in-frame clones only, minus some. The sample has hundreds of thousands of clones, around 86% seen once. The sample comprised PBMCs. These receptor sequences come from a woman aged 18-29 years in good health and CMV-seronegative.

The chain links TRBV4-2 to TRBJ2-5, with TRBD2 matching 8 bases. Germline assignment: CDR1 LGHNA and CDR2 YNFKEQ. The length of the CDR3 is 14 residues. The V gene end was trimmed by 1 base and the J gene end by 2 bases; junction bases not matched to a gene: 0. The CDR3 nucleotides read TGTGCCAGCAGCCAAGCGGGGGGGCAAGAGACCCAGTACTTC. This encodes CASSQAGGQETQYF.

This clone is a singleton in its sample. V is TRBV5-1 and J is TRBJ1-2, with 7 bases matching TRBD1. The CDR3 is 16 amino acids. Trimming removed 3 bases from V and 8 bases from J; junction bases left unmatched: 16. From germline, CDR1 is SGHRS and CDR2 YFSETQ. CDR3 loop: CASSYYGTEELRGYTF. The CDR3 DNA reads as TGCGCCAGCAGCTATTACGGGACAGAAGAACTAAGAGGCTACACCTTC. Variable domain in full (rest from reference TRBV5-1 and TRBJ1-2): KAGVTQTPRYLIKTRGQQVTLSCSPISGHRSVSWYQQTPGQGLQFLFEYFSETQRNKGNFPGRFSGRQFSNSRSEMNVSTLELGDSALYLCASSYYGTEELRGYTFGSGTRLTVV.

The chain recombines TRBV5-1 with TRBJ2-7; D possibly corresponds to TRBD2 (6 bases). This CDR3 is built from 15 residues. Germline V gene sequence: CDR1 SGHRS, CDR2 YFSETQ. The ends were cut back, 2 bases at V and 2 bases at J, with 14 bases in the middle. The CDR3 region has the DNA TGCGCCAGCAGCTTCCGTGGGGGGAGACCCTACGAGCAGTACTTC. Translated, it gives CASSFRGGRPYEQYF.

This clone appeared once. The chain uses TRBV28 and TRBJ2-5, with D hard to call. Trimming shortened V by 3 bases and J by 3 bases, and 8 bases separated the two germline ends. There are 13 residues in the CDR3. In germline, CDR1 is MDHEN, CDR2 SYDVKM. The CDR3 DNA reads as TGTGCCAGCAGTTTTGGCGGAAAAGAGACCCAGTACTTC. This codes for CASSFGGKETQYF.

The chain employs TRBV9 and TRBJ2-2; D is possibly TRBD2 (6 bases). The CDR3 has 18 amino acids. Trimming shortened V by 4 bases and J by 6 bases, and 25 bases separated the two germline ends. Germline values: CDR1 SGDLS, CDR2 YYNGEE. CDR3 nucleotide sequence: TGTGCCAGCAGCCTCTCCTTTCGGGTGACTAGAGGCCCCGGGGAGCTGTTTTTT. Its protein product is CASSLSFRVTRGPGELFF.

This rearrangement joins TRBV9 to TRBJ1-1; tentatively, D is TRBD1 (5 bases). CDR1 and CDR2 (germline): SGDLS, YYNGEE. V lost 6 bases to trimming and J lost 0 bases, with 15 bases between them. The CDR3 contains 15 residues. The CDR3 loop reads CASTIGPGMNTEAFF. The DNA for the CDR3 is TGTGCCAGCACCATCGGCCCAGGGATGAACACTGAAGCTTTCTTT.

The V and J genes are TRBV9 and TRBJ1-3, with a weak D call TRBD1 (5 bases). This CDR3 region has 16 residues. Germline V gives CDR1 SGDLS, CDR2 YYNGEE. V gave up 0 bases and J gave up 3 bases, with 13 bases separating them. The CDR3 spells CASSVERGLGGNTIYF. CDR3 sequence (DNA): TGTGCCAGCAGCGTAGAACGGGGGTTGGGTGGAAACACCATATATTTT.

The chain joins TRBV4-1 to TRBJ2-2, with D possibly being TRBD1 (5 bases). The CDR3 totals 16 residues. V was cut by 0 bases and J by 3 bases, with 11 bases left in between. Germline CDR1 reads MGHRA; CDR2 reads YSYEKL. The CDR3 loop reads CASSQEAGIDTGELFF. DNA for the CDR3: TGCGCCAGCAGCCAAGAGGCAGGGATTGACACCGGGGAGCTGTTTTTT.

This chain links TRBV28 with TRBJ2-5, with 11 positions matching TRBD2. CDR3 size: 14 residues. V shed 8 bases and J 4 bases; nucleotides not matched to a gene: 6. Germline V gene sequence: CDR1 MDHEN, CDR2 SYDVKM. CDR3 sequence (DNA): TGTGCCAGCCGCACTAGCGGGAGAGGAGAGACCCAGTACTTC. Protein: CASRTSGRGETQYF.

Comments on this clone: Other DNA sequences in this specimen translate into the identical CDR3. V is TRBV5-1 and J is TRBJ2-1; D is perhaps TRBD1 (6 bases). Deletions cut 4 bases from V and 7 bases from J, with 9 bases between. CDR1 and CDR2 (germline): SGHRS, YFSETQ. The CDR3 extends over 12 amino acids. For the CDR3, the DNA is TGCGCCAGCAGCCTACAGGGTAATGAGCAGTTCTTC. It yields the protein CASSLQGNEQFF. Together with reference TRBV5-1 and TRBJ2-1, the CDR3 gives the full variable domain: KAGVTQTPRYLIKTRGQQVTLSCSPISGHRSVSWYQQTPGQGLQFLFEYFSETQRNKGNFPGRFSGRQFSNSRSEMNVSTLELGDSALYLCASSLQGNEQFFGPGTRLTVL.

The chain carries TRBV30 and TRBJ2-7; 7 bases line up with TRBD1. This CDR3 contains 13 residues. V shed 1 base, J shed 2 bases, and the junction held 2 bases outside the gene matches. Germline CDR1 GTSNPN, CDR2 SVGIG (reference sequence). CDR3: CAWSGQGAYEQYF. The CDR3 nucleotides read TGTGCCTGGAGTGGGCAGGGGGCCTACGAGCAGTACTTC.

This clone has just one count. The chain recombines TRBV27 with TRBJ2-7, with 9 bases identical to TRBD1. The CDR3 is 13 amino acids. Germline assignment: CDR1 MNHEY and CDR2 SMNVEV (reference sequence). The junction had 5 bases not matched to a gene; V was cut back by 6 bases and J by 5 bases. This CDR3 reads CASRGGQGNEQYF. The CDR3, as DNA: TGTGCCAGCAGGGGGGGACAGGGAAACGAGCAGTACTTC.

The chain uses TRBV19 and TRBJ2-5, with 11 bases identical to TRBD1. The V gene end was trimmed by 6 bases and the J gene end by 5 bases; junction bases not matched to a gene: 11. This CDR3 comprises 16 residues. The germline V gene encodes CDR1 LNHDA and CDR2 SQIVND (reference sequence). CDR3 protein: CASSRTGQGAFETQYF. The CDR3 bases are TGTGCCAGTAGCCGGACCGGACAGGGGGCTTTCGAGACCCAGTACTTC.

The V call is TRBV5-1, the J call TRBJ1-1; 7 positions agree with TRBD1. The CDR3 contains 13 residues. The ends lost 7 bases at V and 3 bases at J; junction bases unmatched: 6. Germline values: CDR1 SGHRS, CDR2 YFSETQ. CDR3 region: CASRWTGDTEAFF. The CDR3 coding sequence is TGCGCCAGCCGCTGGACAGGAGACACTGAAGCTTTCTTT.

This clone appeared once. The J gene is TRBJ2-2, the V gene TRBV27, with 8 nucleotides matching TRBD2. Germline V gene data show CDR1 as MNHEY and CDR2 as SMNVEV (reference sequence). Germline trimming cut 4 bases from V and 6 bases from J; bases unmatched to any gene: 4. The CDR3 sequence is 14 residues long. The DNA for the CDR3 is TGTGCCAGCAGTTCGGGAGGGAGGGCCGGGGAGCTGTTTTTT. Translating it yields CASSSGGRAGELFF.

The J gene is TRBJ2-2, the V gene TRBV30, with 7 bases identical to TRBD1. V shed 5 bases, J shed 1 base, and the junction held 10 bases outside the gene matches. The CDR3 loop spans 16 amino acids. Per the germline V gene, CDR1 is GTSNPN and CDR2 is SVGIG (reference sequence). This CDR3 is CAWESRQGQNTGELFF. The CDR3 bases are TGTGCCTGGGAATCACGACAGGGCCAGAACACCGGGGAGCTGTTTTTT.

The chain carries TRBV4-1 and TRBJ1-1; D gene unclear. The CDR3 totals 15 residues. The germline V gene has CDR1 MGHRA and CDR2 YSYEKL. The V end was cut by 1 base, the J end by 1 base, with 10 bases between. The DNA of the CDR3 is TGCGCCAGCAGCCAAGTCCTCACGGGGAACACTGAAGCTTTCTTT. Encoded protein: CASSQVLTGNTEAFF.

The chain has TRBV5-3 and TRBJ2-2; 13 bases are a match to TRBD2. TRBV5-3 is an ORF, and what it does is uncertain. V lost 4 bases and J lost 5; bases outside the gene matches: 11. The CDR3 consists of 18 residues. CDR3 sequence reads: CARSRIRTSGSRTGELFF. The CDR3, as DNA: TGTGCCAGAAGCCGCATTCGGACTAGCGGGAGTAGGACCGGGGAGCTGTTTTTT.

This clone appeared once. This chain joins TRBV7-3 and TRBJ2-7; TRBD1 is a possible D gene (6 bases). The germline V and J ends were trimmed by 2 bases and 1 base, with 12 bases remaining between them. The germline gives CDR1 SGHTA, CDR2 FQGTGA. The CDR3 is 15 amino acids. CDR3 nucleotide sequence: TGTGCCAGCAGCTTACGGGACACCGGATCCTACGAGCAGTACTTC. This translates into CASSLRDTGSYEQYF.